This TCR beta chain was sequenced for a study of blood T cell repertoires in COVID-19. Study-wide background: COVID-19 samples, acute and convalescent, were from the United States, Italy and Spain. T cells, B-cell-depleted T cells, or PBMCs provided the cDNA or gDNA that served as material.

Only one count was recorded for this clone. Germline V gene sequence: CDR1 LNHDA, CDR2 SQIVND (reference sequence). The CDR3 sequence is 14 residues long. V was pared by 4 bases and J by 10 bases, with 6 bases of the junction left unmatched. In the study's own analysis: Cell counts per sample came from amplifying reference gene primers. The assay was immunoSEQ multiplex PCR, and TCRdb's table has in-frame clones only and misses some. D and trimming come from the DNA, and the V and J calls and clone size come from that table. There are about 150,000 clones in the sample; 84% occur only once, and approximately 5% lies in the top ten.

The material sequenced was peripheral blood. This chain links TRBV19 with TRBJ1-6; 8 nucleotides align to TRBD1. The clonotype was recovered from a human donor in a cohort sampled during active COVID-19. CDR3 protein: CASSKRTGSSPLHF. The CDR3 DNA follows: TGTGCCAGTAGTAAGAGGACAGGGTCCTCACCCCTCCACTTT.